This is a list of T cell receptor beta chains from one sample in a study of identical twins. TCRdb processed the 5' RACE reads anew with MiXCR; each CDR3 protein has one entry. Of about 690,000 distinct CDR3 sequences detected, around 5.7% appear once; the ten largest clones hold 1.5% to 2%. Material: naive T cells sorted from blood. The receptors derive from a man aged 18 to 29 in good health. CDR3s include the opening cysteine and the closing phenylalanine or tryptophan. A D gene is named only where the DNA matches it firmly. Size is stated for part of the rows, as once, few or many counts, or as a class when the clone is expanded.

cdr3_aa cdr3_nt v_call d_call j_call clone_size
CASSFTLIRASTDTQYF TGTGCCAGCAGCTTCACCCTTATCAGGGCGTCCACAGATACGCAGTATTTT TRBV7-8 - TRBJ2-3 few
CATGGGNEQFF TGTGCCACCGGAGGTGGAAATGAGCAGTTCTTC TRBV10-3 - TRBJ2-1 many
CASRPTGAGANVLTF TGTGCCAGCAGACCCACAGGGGCTGGGGCCAACGTCCTGACTTTC TRBV28 TRBD1 TRBJ2-6 -
CASSQEGGASGSTDTQYF TGTGCCAGCAGCCAAGAAGGTGGGGCGAGTGGGAGCACAGATACGCAGTATTTT TRBV3-1 - TRBJ2-3 many
CASSLDGGSTDTQYF TGTGCCAGCAGCTTGGATGGGGGGTCGACAGATACGCAGTATTTT TRBV5-6 - TRBJ2-3 many
CASSSTGGAGDTEAFF TGTGCCAGCAGTTCAACAGGGGGCGCGGGGGACACTGAAGCTTTCTTT TRBV27 TRBD1 TRBJ1-1 many
CASSFLIVHEQFF TGTGCCAGCAGTTTCTTGATAGTCCATGAGCAGTTCTTC TRBV12-3/TRBV12-4 - TRBJ2-1 few
CSAKPGTGVTEAFF TGCAGTGCGAAACCCGGGACAGGGGTGACTGAAGCTTTCTTT TRBV20-1 TRBD1 TRBJ1-1 many
CAIISPGNEQFF TGTGCCATCATTTCGCCGGGGAATGAGCAGTTCTTC TRBV10-3 - TRBJ2-1 many
CASSSSLAGGTLAKNIQYF TGTGCCAGCAGCTCGTCACTAGCGGGAGGCACCCTAGCCAAAAACATTCAGTACTTC TRBV11-2 TRBD2 TRBJ2-4 many
CSVDPLRVLTDTQYF TGCAGCGTTGATCCCTTACGGGTCTTGACAGATACGCAGTATTTT TRBV29-1 - TRBJ2-3 -
CASSFTWGDTQYF TGTGCCAGCAGCTTCACGTGGGGGGATACGCAGTATTTT TRBV5-6 - TRBJ2-3 many
CASSEAGRAEAFF TGTGCCAGCAGTGAAGCCGGCAGGGCTGAAGCTTTCTTT TRBV6-1 - TRBJ1-1 many
CAGRDGLYEQYF TGTGCCGGGAGGGACGGGCTCTACGAGCAGTACTTC TRBV2 TRBD2 TRBJ2-7 -
CAISPGQPDTDTQYF TGTGCCATCAGCCCCGGTCAGCCGGACACAGATACGCAGTATTTT TRBV10-3 - TRBJ2-3 -
CAISHPGTGGGNTIYF TGTGCCATCAGCCATCCCGGGACAGGGGGTGGAAACACCATATATTTT TRBV10-3 TRBD1 TRBJ1-3 -
CASSPTELADTQYF TGTGCCAGCTCACCAACGGAACTAGCAGATACGCAGTATTTT TRBV18 - TRBJ2-3 -
CASSLRGPSNEKLFF TGTGCCAGCAGTTTGAGGGGGCCCTCTAATGAAAAACTGTTTTTT TRBV12-3/TRBV12-4 TRBD1 TRBJ1-4 few
CASSQSPGETQYF TGCGCCAGCAGTCAATCTCCGGGAGAGACCCAGTACTTC TRBV10-1 - TRBJ2-5 -
CASSSRGYEQYF TGTGCCAGCAGTTCCAGGGGTTACGAGCAGTACTTC TRBV7-2 - TRBJ2-7 many
CASSYQGRSTGELFF TGTGCCAGCAGTTACCAGGGGAGGAGCACCGGGGAGCTGTTTTTT TRBV6-5 - TRBJ2-2 many
CASSLATWGTEAFF TGTGCCAGCAGCTTAGCGACTTGGGGCACTGAAGCTTTCTTT TRBV7-6 - TRBJ1-1 -
CASSPLPGQEETQYF TGTGCCAGCAGCCCCCTTCCGGGACAAGAAGAGACCCAGTACTTC TRBV3-1 - TRBJ2-5 -
CASSFSTRNNEQFF TGTGCCAGCAGTTTCTCGACCCGCAACAATGAGCAGTTCTTC TRBV27 - TRBJ2-1 many
CASSFAGFGNEQFF TGTGCCAGCAGTTTCGCAGGGTTCGGAAATGAGCAGTTCTTC TRBV28 - TRBJ2-1 -
CASRSLAGVSDTQYF TGTGCCAGCCGATCACTAGCGGGAGTAAGCGATACGCAGTATTTT TRBV12-3/TRBV12-4 TRBD2 TRBJ2-3 -
CASSPWTGFTDTQYF TGTGCCAGCAGCCCGTGGACAGGGTTTACAGATACGCAGTATTTT TRBV11-2 TRBD1 TRBJ2-3 -
CSAGREPFLETQYF TGCAGTGCCGGGCGGGAGCCCTTTTTGGAGACCCAGTACTTC TRBV20-1 TRBD2 TRBJ2-5 many
CSATDRENQPQHF TGCAGTGCTACGGACAGGGAAAATCAGCCCCAGCATTTT TRBV20-1 TRBD1 TRBJ1-5 -
CSARDPVTGSTDTQYF TGCAGTGCTAGAGATCCTGTAACGGGTAGCACAGATACGCAGTATTTT TRBV20-1 - TRBJ2-3 -
CASKRQHYEQYF TGTGCCAGCAAGAGACAGCACTACGAGCAGTACTTC TRBV6-2/TRBV6-3 - TRBJ2-7 few
CASDGGENEKLFF TGTGCCAGCGACGGGGGGGAAAATGAAAAACTGTTTTTT TRBV12-3/TRBV12-4 - TRBJ1-4 few
CASNKKPDRGKGSSGANVLTF TGTGCCAGCAATAAAAAACCCGACAGGGGAAAGGGATCCTCTGGGGCCAACGTCCTGACTTTC TRBV28 TRBD1 TRBJ2-6 many
CASSLAFPSLAGAGEQFF TGCGCCAGCAGCTTGGCTTTCCCATCTCTAGCGGGAGCCGGTGAGCAGTTCTTC TRBV5-1 TRBD2 TRBJ2-1 few
CASSQVTGNQPQHF TGCGCCAGCAGCCAAGTTACCGGCAATCAGCCCCAGCATTTT TRBV4-3 - TRBJ1-5 many
CASSTAPGQGWHF TGTGCCAGCAGTACCGCTCCGGGACAGGGCTGGCATTTT TRBV12-3/TRBV12-4 TRBD1 TRBJ1-5 many
CASSFSGGSYNEQFF TGTGCCAGCAGTTTTAGCGGAGGCTCCTACAATGAGCAGTTCTTC TRBV12-3/TRBV12-4 - TRBJ2-1 many
CAISERGAGNTEAFF TGTGCCATCAGTGAGCGCGGGGCAGGGAACACTGAAGCTTTCTTT TRBV10-3 - TRBJ1-1 many
CASSLVSPLSYNEQFF TGTGCCAGCAGTTTAGTAAGTCCGCTCTCCTACAATGAGCAGTTCTTC TRBV12-3/TRBV12-4 - TRBJ2-1 many
CASSQESVITDTQYF TGCGCCAGCAGCCAAGAGTCGGTGATCACAGATACGCAGTATTTT TRBV4-1 - TRBJ2-3 -
CATSDNRVPAGTQYF TGTGCCACCAGTGACAACAGGGTCCCCGCGGGTACGCAGTATTTT TRBV24-1 - TRBJ2-3 many
CSVQRMTYNEQFF TGCAGTGTACAGAGGATGACCTACAATGAGCAGTTCTTC TRBV20-1 - TRBJ2-1 -
CSASVPQETQYF TGCAGTGCTAGTGTGCCCCAAGAGACCCAGTACTTC TRBV20-1 - TRBJ2-5 -
CASSVGEGETQYF TGTGCCAGCAGTGTGGGGGAGGGAGAGACCCAGTACTTC TRBV2 TRBD2 TRBJ2-5 few
CSVVSQSVTDTQYF TGCAGCGTTGTATCACAGTCAGTCACAGATACGCAGTATTTT TRBV29-1 - TRBJ2-3 many
CASSQKWPGGASGSNEQFF TGTGCCAGCAGCCAAAAATGGCCCGGTGGGGCTAGCGGGAGCAATGAGCAGTTCTTC TRBV4-2 TRBD2 TRBJ2-1 few
CSANTRESVYEQYF TGCAGTGCTAATACTAGGGAGTCCGTCTACGAGCAGTACTTC TRBV20-1 - TRBJ2-7 many
CASSRPGARGTGELFF TGTGCCAGCTCAAGGCCGGGAGCGCGGGGCACCGGGGAGCTGTTTTTT TRBV18 - TRBJ2-2 -
CASSYIAGRELFF TGTGCCAGCAGTTACATAGCGGGACGGGAGCTGTTTTTT TRBV6-2/TRBV6-3 TRBD2 TRBJ2-2 many